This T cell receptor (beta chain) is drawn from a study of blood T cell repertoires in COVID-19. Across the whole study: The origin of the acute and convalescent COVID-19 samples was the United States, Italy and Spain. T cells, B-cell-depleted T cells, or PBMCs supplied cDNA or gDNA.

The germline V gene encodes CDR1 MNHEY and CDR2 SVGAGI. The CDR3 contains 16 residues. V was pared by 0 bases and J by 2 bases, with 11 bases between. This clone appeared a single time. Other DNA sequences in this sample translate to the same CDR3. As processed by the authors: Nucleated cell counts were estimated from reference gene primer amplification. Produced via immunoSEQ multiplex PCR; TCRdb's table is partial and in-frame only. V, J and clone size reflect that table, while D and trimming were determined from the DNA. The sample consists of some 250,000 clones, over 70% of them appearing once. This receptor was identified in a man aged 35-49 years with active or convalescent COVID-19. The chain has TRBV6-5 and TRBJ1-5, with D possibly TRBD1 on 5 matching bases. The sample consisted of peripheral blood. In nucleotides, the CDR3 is TGTGCCAGCAGTTACTCGAGCAGGGCCGGCAATCAGCCCCAGCATTTT. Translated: CASSYSSRAGNQPQHF.